The sequence of this T cell receptor beta chain was determined in a study of blood T cell repertoires in COVID-19. Study as a whole: Samples of COVID-19 (acute and convalescent) were obtained from the United States, Italy and Spain. PBMCs, B-cell-depleted T cells, or T cells were the source of the cDNA or gDNA that made up the material.

Authors' analysis steps: Reference gene primer amplification gave estimated nucleated cell counts. Measured with immunoSEQ multiplex PCR; TCRdb has only the in-frame clones, and not every one. Clone size and the V and J calls come from that table; the DNA yielded D and trimming. The repertoire includes 150,000 to 200,000 clones, 90% of them detected once, and roughly 0.56% sits in the top ten. The germline V and J ends were trimmed by 0 bases and 7 bases, with 12 bases remaining between them. In germline, CDR1 is SQVTM, CDR2 ANQGSEA. CDR3 length: 13 residues. The receptor was isolated from a man aged 45-65 years with acute or convalescent COVID-19. The sequenced material came from peripheral blood. This rearrangement joins TRBV29-1 to TRBJ2-5; tentative D call: TRBD1 (5 bases). The CDR3 nucleotides read TGCAGCGTTGAAGAGCAGGGTGGTGGGACCCAGTACTTC. Residues: CSVEEQGGGTQYF. The whole variable domain, filled in from reference TRBV29-1 and TRBJ2-5, reads SAVISQKPSRDICQRGTSLTIQCQVDSQVTMMFWYRQQPGQSLTLIATANQGSEATYESGFVIDKFPISRPNLTFSTLTVSNMSPEDSSIYLCSVEEQGGGTQYFGPGTRLLVL.